The 14 T cell receptor beta chains presented below share a single source sample, sequenced in a study of regulatory and conventional T cells in RAG deficiency. Here immunoSEQ multiplex PCR was the method, and the copy in TCRdb shows in-frame clones only, minus some. Found here are some 6,000 clones, about nine tenths of them singletons; the top ten hold under 50%. The sample was CD8+ T cells sorted from blood. The receptors here all came from a human donor with RAG deficiency presenting as severe combined immunodeficiency.

The chain combines TRBV27 with TRBJ2-7; tentatively, D is TRBD1 (5 bases). From germline, CDR1 is MNHEY and CDR2 SMNVEV (reference sequence). Trimming took off 3 bases at V and 5 bases at J, with 11 bases between the two ends. The CDR3 sequence is 13 residues long. CDR3 loop: CASSFRVAHEQYF. The CDR3 coding sequence is TGTGCCAGCAGTTTCAGGGTGGCCCACGAGCAGTACTTC.

The chain has TRBV4-3 and TRBJ2-6; D remains unclear. CDR1 LGHNA and CDR2 YSLEER come from the germline V gene. The CDR3 consists of 16 residues. Trimming shortened V by 0 bases and J by 0 bases, and 6 bases separated the two germline ends. CDR3 residues: CASSQEWDSGANVLTF. Written as DNA, the CDR3 is TGCGCCAGCAGCCAAGAATGGGACTCTGGGGCCAACGTCCTGACTTTC.

This rearrangement joins TRBV29-1 to TRBJ2-2, with 7 bases identical to TRBD1. V was clipped by 2 bases and J by 6 bases; unmatched bases: 0. CDR1 is SQVTM and CDR2 is ANQGSEA in the germline V gene. The CDR3 contains 12 residues. The CDR3 loop is CSVEQGAGELFF. For the CDR3, the DNA is TGCAGCGTTGAACAGGGGGCCGGGGAGCTGTTTTTT.

The chain carries TRBV7-9 and TRBJ2-5; D not certain. V gave up 10 bases and J gave up 5 bases, with 17 bases separating them. Germline lookup yields CDR1 SEHNR and CDR2 FQNEAQ (reference sequence). The CDR3 runs 13 residues. CDR3 sequence (DNA): TGTGCCACCTTGACCCGCGACGCTGAGACCCAGTACTTC. Amino acid sequence: CATLTRDAETQYF.

The chain couples TRBV11-2 to TRBJ2-7; a possible D gene is TRBD1 (5 bases). The germline V and J ends were trimmed by 6 bases and 7 bases, with 13 bases remaining between them. Germline V gives CDR1 SGHAT, CDR2 FQNNGV. This CDR3 contains 12 residues. CDR3 DNA sequence: TGTGCCAGCAGTGGTAGGGGTGAAGAGCAGTACTTC. The encoded protein is CASSGRGEEQYF.

The chain is built from TRBV19 and TRBJ2-5; D not certain. Germline V gene sequence: CDR1 LNHDA, CDR2 SQIVND (reference sequence). V was pared by 1 base and J by 5 bases, with 5 bases between. The CDR3 covers 12 residues. The CDR3 region has the DNA TGTGCCAGTAGTATAGGCGGCGAGACCCAGTACTTC. As protein: CASSIGGETQYF.

The chain carries TRBV4-3 and TRBJ2-7; 11 nucleotides match TRBD1. The CDR3 contains 15 residues. J gave up 7 bases and V 1 base, and 6 bases lay outside the gene matches. Germline V gives CDR1 LGHNA, CDR2 YSLEER. The CDR3 loop reads CASSQVDRGLGEQYF. As DNA, the CDR3 is TGCGCCAGCAGCCAAGTGGACAGGGGGCTGGGAGAGCAGTACTTC.

As DNA, the CDR3 is TGTGCCAGCAGTGATCTGACAGGGGGCTACAATGAGCAGTTCTTC. Amino acid sequence: CASSDLTGGYNEQFF. The genes are TRBV11-2 and TRBJ2-1; 9 nucleotides align to TRBD1. The CDR3 has 15 amino acids. The V segment lost 6 bases and the J segment 3 bases; nucleotides outside the gene matches: 6. CDR1 and CDR2 from the germline V gene are SGHAT and FQNNGV.

J is TRBJ2-3 and V is TRBV11-3, with unresolved D. CDR3 length: 12 amino acids. Trimming removed 1 base at V and 1 base at J, with 0 bases between. Germline lookup yields CDR1 SGHNT and CDR2 YENEEA. DNA for the CDR3: TGTGCCAGCAGCTTAGGCACAGATACGCAGTATTTT. Translated: CASSLGTDTQYF.

V is TRBV19 and J is TRBJ2-2, with 8 bases aligning to TRBD1. The CDR3 covers 17 residues. With V trimmed by 0 bases and J by 3 bases, 6 bases remained unmatched. Germline V CDR1 and CDR2: LNHDA, SQIVND (reference sequence). CDR3 coding DNA: TGTGCCAGTAGTATAGATAGGGACAGGCCCGACACCGGGGAGCTGTTTTTT. It is translated as CASSIDRDRPDTGELFF.

The chain recombines TRBV6-1 with TRBJ2-5, with 8 nucleotides matching TRBD2. From germline, CDR1 is MNHNS and CDR2 SASEGT. V was clipped by 1 base and J by 5 bases; unmatched bases: 12. The CDR3 has 17 amino acids. The CDR3 DNA follows: TGTGCCAGCAGTGAAGTGGTGGCGGGAGGAGTTCGGGAGACCCAGTACTTC. It encodes CASSEVVAGGVRETQYF.

V gene TRBV5-8 combines with J gene TRBJ2-7; D not resolved. Trimming removed 3 bases from V and 0 bases from J, with 1 base in between. This CDR3 spans 11 amino acids. Germline V gene data show CDR1 as SGHTS and CDR2 as YDEGEE. The CDR3, as DNA: TGTGCCAGCAGCTACTCCTACGAGCAGTACTTC. Translating gives CASSYSYEQYF.

The chain has TRBV28 and TRBJ2-7; 7 bases agree with TRBD2. The CDR3 is made up of 12 amino acids. V lost 2 bases to trimming and J lost 6 bases; unmatched junction nucleotides: 1. Germline V gene sequence: CDR1 MDHEN, CDR2 SYDVKM. CDR3 sequence reads: CASSLAGAEQYF. CDR3 sequence (DNA): TGTGCCAGCAGTTTAGCGGGAGCCGAGCAGTACTTC.

The chain uses TRBV19 and TRBJ2-3; D perhaps matches TRBD2 (5 bases). Trimming pared 3 bases from V and 1 base from J, leaving 5 bases between. CDR3 length equals 13 residues. Germline CDR1 is LNHDA and CDR2 is SQIVND (reference sequence). The CDR3 protein is CASSMGGTDTQYF. CDR3 nucleotides: TGTGCCAGTAGTATGGGAGGCACAGATACGCAGTATTTT.